This entry describes one TCR beta chain. The antigen is undetermined. TCRdb keeps only in-frame clones here, not all; method: immunoSEQ multiplex PCR. The sample lists 100,000 to 150,000 clones, roughly 86% occurring once. CDR1 and CDR2 (germline): MNHNY, SVGAGI (reference sequence). Trimming cost V 6 bases and J 3 bases; bases outside gene matches: 6. The CDR3 consists of 14 residues. The sample is drawn from a study of cytomegalovirus exposure and HLA in healthy donors. Study-wide findings and caveats: Overall, 164 TCR beta chains were annotated as cytomegalovirus-associated. The classifier was said to identify cytomegalovirus status with high specificity and sensitivity. There were some public TCRs occurring in many donors, but most TCR sequences were rare.

The clonotype comes from a man aged 30-40 years in good health and CMV-seronegative. The chain carries TRBV6-6 and TRBJ2-3, with TRBD2 matching 7 bases. The material sequenced was PBMCs. The CDR3 reads CASRWSGTTDTQYF. The CDR3 region has the DNA TGTGCCAGCAGATGGAGCGGGACGACAGATACGCAGTATTTT.